This TCR beta chain was profiled in a study of OX40 agonist ivuxolimab in advanced cancers. Across the study: Of mixed ages from roughly 23 to 85 and averaging about 56 years, the group was 65% to 85% male. Among those treated, three patients had partial responses, one with hepatocellular carcinoma and two with cutaneous melanoma.

Sequencing used immunoSEQ multiplex PCR; TCRdb keeps in-frame clones, though not all of them. The profile covers more than 85,000 clones, with 90% to 95% appearing a single time and around 0.3% taken by the ten largest. Concerning this clone: Its antigen remains unidentified.

Blood samples were obtained at baseline, cycle 4 day 1, and cycle 7 day 1. V was clipped by 2 bases and J by 6 bases, with 1 base between them. The CDR3 is made up of 11 amino acids. The germline V gene encodes CDR1 SNHLY and CDR2 FYNNEI. Findings and caveats of the study: Some patients without response likewise showed low normalized clonal expansion.

This specimen was CD4+ or CD8+ T cells sorted from blood, taken in a trial of the OX40 agonist ivuxolimab. The rearrangement links TRBV2 to TRBJ2-2, with D unclear. The source is an adult with an advanced solid tumor such as melanoma, head and neck, liver or kidney cancer. The CDR3: CASSESGELFF. DNA for the CDR3: TGTGCCAGCAGTGAATCCGGGGAGCTGTTTTTT.